This TCR beta chain was identified in a study of PD-L1 blockade in urothelial cancer. In the study overall: Patients' prior chemotherapy regimens numbered 0 to 3. Investigators checked blood 3 weeks (second dose) and 6 weeks after treatment start. T cell content in blood samples showed a median of about 140,000.

CDR3 size: 15 residues. Trimming took 2 bases from V and 8 from J, leaving 15 bases between them. Looked up from germline, CDR1 is MNHEY and CDR2 is SVGAGI. The table came from immunoSEQ multiplex PCR; TCRdb's copy has only in-frame clones and leaves some out. Here the sample spans about 45,000 clones, around 90% being singletons. Time point of the sample: peripheral blood 6 weeks after treatment start. Sequences were derived from PBMCs, sampled around atezolizumab (anti-PD-L1) treatment. This sequence originates from a man in his 70s with urothelial cancer. The chain combines TRBV6-5 with TRBJ1-4; possibly TRBD1 for D (5 bases). CDR3 in DNA: TGTGCCAGCAGTTACAAGGGCGGGGGAGGCGAAAAACTGTTTTTT. Translating gives CASSYKGGGGEKLFF.